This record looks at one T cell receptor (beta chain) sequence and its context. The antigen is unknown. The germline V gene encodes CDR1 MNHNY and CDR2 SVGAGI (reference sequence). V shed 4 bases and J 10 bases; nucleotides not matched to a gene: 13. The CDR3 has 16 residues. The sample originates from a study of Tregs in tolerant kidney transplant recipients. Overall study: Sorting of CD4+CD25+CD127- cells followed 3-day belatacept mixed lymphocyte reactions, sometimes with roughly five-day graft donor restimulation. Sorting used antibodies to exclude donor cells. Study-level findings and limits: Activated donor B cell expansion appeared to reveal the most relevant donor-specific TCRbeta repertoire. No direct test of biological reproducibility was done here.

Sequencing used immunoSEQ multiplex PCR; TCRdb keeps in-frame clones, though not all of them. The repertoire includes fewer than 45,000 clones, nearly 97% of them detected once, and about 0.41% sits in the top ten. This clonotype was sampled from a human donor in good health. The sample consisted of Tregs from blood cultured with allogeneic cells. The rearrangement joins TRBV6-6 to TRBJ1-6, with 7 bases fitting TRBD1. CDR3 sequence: CASSSQGGAIYSPLHF. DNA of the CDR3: TGTGCCAGCAGTTCCCAAGGGGGCGCGATATACTCACCCCTCCACTTT.